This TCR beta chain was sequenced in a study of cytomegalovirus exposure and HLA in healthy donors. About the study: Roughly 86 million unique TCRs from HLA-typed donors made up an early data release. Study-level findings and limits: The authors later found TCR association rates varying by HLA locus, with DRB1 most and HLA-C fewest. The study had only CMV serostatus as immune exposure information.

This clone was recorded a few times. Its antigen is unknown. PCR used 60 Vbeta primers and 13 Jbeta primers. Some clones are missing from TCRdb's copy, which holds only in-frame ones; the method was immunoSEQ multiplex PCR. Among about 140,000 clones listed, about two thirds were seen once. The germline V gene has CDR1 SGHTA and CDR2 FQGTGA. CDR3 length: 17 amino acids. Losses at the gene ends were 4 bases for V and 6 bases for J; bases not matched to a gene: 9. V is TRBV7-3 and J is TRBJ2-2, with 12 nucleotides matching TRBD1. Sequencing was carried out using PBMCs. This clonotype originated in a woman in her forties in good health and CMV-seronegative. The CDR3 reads CASSSSGTGGLAGELFF. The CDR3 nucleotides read TGTGCCAGCAGCTCCTCCGGGACAGGGGGCCTGGCCGGGGAGCTGTTTTTT.